Presented here are 30 T cell receptor beta chains from one specimen sequenced in a study of T cell repertoires in cytomegalovirus infection. TCRdb re-called the reads with MiXCR, one entry per CDR3 protein. There are about 200,000 distinct CDR3 sequences in the sample; nearly 9.5% occur only once, and approximately 4.6% lies in the top ten. The specimen was PBMCs. The origin of the receptors is a human donor in good health (CMV status not recorded). Some clones in this sample may be carry-over from other donors' samples.

This clonotype was seen ten or more times. The chain employs TRBV7-2 and TRBJ1-4; D is unresolved. V was cut by 1 base and J by 3 bases, with 9 bases left in between. This CDR3 region has 15 residues. In germline, CDR1 is SGHTA, CDR2 FQGNSA. CDR3 region: CASSLDRGSNEKLFF. In DNA, the CDR3 is TGTGCCAGCAGCTTAGACCGGGGTTCTAATGAAAAACTGTTTTTT. The full variable domain, in which reference TRBV7-2 and TRBJ1-4 provide the parts outside the CDR3, is GAGVSQSPSNKVTEKGKDVELRCDPISGHTALYWYRQSLGQGLEFLIYFQGNSAPDKSGLPSDRFSAERTGGSVSTLTIQRTQQEDSAVYLCASSLDRGSNEKLFFGSGTQLSVL.

The chain carries TRBV6-2 or TRBV6-3 and TRBJ1-4; no definite D call. Germline-derived CDR1 and CDR2 are MNHEY and SVGEGT. The CDR3 length is 13 residues. The germline V and J ends were trimmed by 2 bases and 8 bases, with 9 bases remaining between them. The CDR3 coding sequence is TGTGCCAGCAGTTACATCGGCCGCGAAAAACTGTTTTTT. Protein: CASSYIGREKLFF.

This clonotype was recorded many times. This rearrangement joins TRBV5-5 to TRBJ1-2, with D possibly matching TRBD1 (6 bases). This CDR3 has 16 residues. V was trimmed by 0 bases and J by 3 bases, leaving 15 bases between them. Germline V gene lookup returns CDR1 SGHKS and CDR2 YYEKEE (reference sequence). The CDR3 DNA reads TGTGCCAGCAGCTTGGATATACAGGGTGGACACTATGGCTACACCTTC. It translates to CASSLDIQGGHYGYTF.

This clonotype was detected ten times or more. The chain couples TRBV7-2 to TRBJ1-1, with unresolved D. The germline V gene has CDR1 SGHTA and CDR2 FQGNSA. V gave up 6 bases and J gave up 0 bases, with 5 bases separating them. The CDR3 sequence is 12 residues long. The CDR3: CASRVMNTEAFF. The DNA of the CDR3 is TGTGCCAGCAGGGTTATGAACACTGAAGCTTTCTTT.

This clonotype has just a few counts. The rearrangement links TRBV11-2 to TRBJ1-2; D might be TRBD1 (5 bases). Looked up from germline, CDR1 is SGHAT and CDR2 is FQNNGV. Trimming stripped 3 bases from V and 2 bases from J, with 10 bases between. The CDR3 length is 14 residues. CDR3 nucleotide sequence: TGTGCCAGCAGCTTCGGGGGAATCAACTATGGCTACACCTTC. The encoded protein is CASSFGGINYGYTF. The variable domain in full, with the rest retrieved from reference TRBV11-2 and TRBJ1-2, is EAGVAQSPRYKIIEKRQSVAFWCNPISGHATLYWYQQILGQGPKLLIQFQNNGVVDDSQLPKDRFSAERLKGVDSTLKIQPAKLEDSAVYLCASSFGGINYGYTFGSGTRLTVV.

This clonotype was counted once. A much larger clonotype is one base distant, so this may be a read error. This chain connects TRBV6-2 or TRBV6-3 to TRBJ2-7, with D perhaps matching TRBD2 (6 bases). This CDR3 comprises 14 residues. V was clipped by 3 bases and J by 2 bases, with 11 bases between them. The germline gives CDR1 MNHEY, CDR2 SVGEGT. The CDR3, as DNA: TGTGCCAGCAGTTATCAGGGACTCACCTACGAGCAGTACTTC. Its protein is CASSYQGLTYEQYF.

This clonotype has at least ten counts. The rearrangement links TRBV6-2 or TRBV6-3 to TRBJ2-3; the D gene is possibly TRBD1 (5 bases). Germline V lookup: CDR1 MNHEY, CDR2 SVGEGT. The CDR3 loop spans 13 amino acids. With 4 bases removed from V and 2 bases from J, the gap between germline ends came to 7 bases. This CDR3 reads CASSFRDTDTQYF. The CDR3 bases are TGTGCCAGCAGTTTCAGGGACACAGATACGCAGTATTTT.

This clonotype was seen a handful of times. The genes are TRBV29-1 and TRBJ1-1, with D tentatively TRBD1 (6 bases). CDR1 is SQVTM and CDR2 is ANQGSEA in the germline V gene. This CDR3 comprises 12 residues. V was pared by 7 bases and J by 1 base, with 10 bases between. CDR3 coding DNA: TGCAGCGGGGGACAAAGGAACACTGAAGCTTTCTTT. The encoded protein is CSGGQRNTEAFF. Full variable domain (outside the CDR3, taken from reference TRBV29-1 and TRBJ1-1): SAVISQKPSRDICQRGTSLTIQCQVDSQVTMMFWYRQQPGQSLTLIATANQGSEATYESGFVIDKFPISRPNLTFSTLTVSNMSPEDSSIYLCSGGQRNTEAFFGQGTRLTVV.

This clonotype was picked up a small number of times. The chain uses TRBV5-4 and TRBJ2-2; 7 bases are shared with TRBD2. Looked up from germline, CDR1 is SGHNT and CDR2 is YYREEE (reference sequence). CDR3 length: 15 amino acids. The junction had 10 bases not matched to a gene; V was cut back by 6 bases and J by 5 bases. The CDR3 reads CASNPGGRDTGELFF. As DNA, the CDR3 is TGTGCCAGCAACCCAGGAGGGAGGGATACCGGGGAGCTGTTTTTT.

This clonotype was detected many times. The rearrangement links TRBV7-9 to TRBJ2-1; perhaps TRBD2 as D (5 bases). Germline V CDR1 and CDR2: SEHNR, FQNEAQ (reference sequence). This CDR3 contains 16 residues. The germline V and J ends were trimmed by 2 bases and 0 bases, with 11 bases remaining between them. The CDR3 region is CASSLSTTSSYNEQFF. The CDR3 DNA reads as TGTGCCAGCAGCTTATCGACTACTAGCTCCTACAATGAGCAGTTCTTC.

This clonotype came up many times. The chain is built from TRBV7-3 and TRBJ2-7; D might be TRBD1 (6 bases). Trimming left V 1 base short and J 4 bases short, with 8 bases between. Germline CDR1 and CDR2: SGHTA and FQGTGA. The CDR3 totals 13 residues. The chain's CDR3 is CASSLIQGYEQYF. Here the CDR3 DNA reads TGTGCCAGCAGCTTAATTCAGGGGTACGAGCAGTACTTC.

Only one count was recorded for this clonotype. This clone may be a read error of a much larger clone one base away. The chain's CDR3 is CASSRHLNTEAFF. For the CDR3, the DNA is TGTGCCAGCAGCCGGCATCTGAACACTGAAGCTTTCTTT. V is TRBV7-2 and J is TRBJ1-1, with D uncertain. The CDR3 runs to 13 residues. Trimming left V 5 bases short and J 0 bases short, with 7 bases between. Germline CDR1 is SGHTA and CDR2 is FQGNSA. The full variable domain, rest sourced from reference TRBV7-2 and TRBJ1-1, is GAGVSQSPSNKVTEKGKDVELRCDPISGHTALYWYRQSLGQGLEFLIYFQGNSAPDKSGLPSDRFSAERTGGSVSTLTIQRTQQEDSAVYLCASSRHLNTEAFFGQGTRLTVV.

There are many counts of this clonotype. The chain has TRBV7-8 and TRBJ2-3; 11 nucleotides align to TRBD2. From germline, CDR1 is SGHVS and CDR2 FQNEAQ. The CDR3 consists of 23 residues. J lost 1 base, V lost 5 bases, and 26 bases had no gene match. Written as DNA, the CDR3 is TGTGCCAGCAGCATCACCACCCCGGAGGGGTCGGGACTAGCGGTCTTTGGCACAGATACGCAGTATTTT. Translation: CASSITTPEGSGLAVFGTDTQYF.

This clonotype has ten or more counts. The chain has TRBV12-3 or TRBV12-4 and TRBJ2-3, with D unresolved. V shed 7 bases and J shed 1 base, with 12 bases lying between them. The CDR3 consists of 14 residues. The CDR3 DNA is TGTGCCAGCACCCAGAGGCTCCGCACAGATACGCAGTATTTT. Protein: CASTQRLRTDTQYF.

Only a few counts were recorded for this clonotype. The chain uses TRBV6-6 and TRBJ1-1; D possibly corresponds to TRBD1 (5 bases). V was clipped by 5 bases and J by 1 base, with 11 bases between them. There are 14 residues in the CDR3. The germline V gene encodes CDR1 MNHNY and CDR2 SVGAGI (reference sequence). CDR3 loop: CASSTLGTNTEAFF. The CDR3, as DNA: TGTGCCAGCAGTACGTTGGGGACGAACACTGAAGCTTTCTTT.

Many counts were recorded for this clonotype. The J gene is TRBJ2-3, the V gene TRBV12-3 or TRBV12-4; D remains unclear. The CDR3 runs 17 residues. Trimming cost V 3 bases and J 0 bases, with 16 bases left between them. The DNA for the CDR3 is TGTGCCAGCAGTTTGTCGCTAAGGTTTTATAGCACAGATACGCAGTATTTT. This gives the protein CASSLSLRFYSTDTQYF.

This chain connects TRBV2 to TRBJ2-2; no clear D gene. Deletions cut 5 bases from V and 4 bases from J, with 8 bases between. In germline, CDR1 is SNHLY, CDR2 FYNNEI. This CDR3 spans 13 amino acids. CDR3 sequence reads: CASSSQPTGELFF. In DNA, the CDR3 is TGTGCCAGCAGTTCACAACCCACCGGGGAGCTGTTTTTT.

The sample holds many counts of this clonotype. CDR3 loop: CASSSRTREREQYF. The CDR3, as DNA: TGTGCCAGCAGCTCACGGACAAGGGAGCGGGAGCAGTACTTC. The chain employs TRBV11-2 and TRBJ2-7, with D perhaps given as TRBD1 or TRBD2 (5 bases each). The CDR3 is made up of 14 amino acids. Germline V gene sequence: CDR1 SGHAT, CDR2 FQNNGV. Trimming shortened V by 4 bases and J by 7 bases, and 17 bases separated the two germline ends.

The genes are TRBV6-2 or TRBV6-3 and TRBJ2-3, with unresolved D. The V and J ends lost 8 bases and 3 bases respectively, with 6 bases between them. The V gene's germline CDR1 is MNHEY and CDR2 SVGEGT. This CDR3 contains 11 residues. The CDR3 DNA is TGTGCCAGCTGTAAGACAGATACGCAGTATTTT. It specifies CASCKTDTQYF.

This clonotype was recorded at least ten times. In DNA, the CDR3 is TGTGCCAGCAGCTTAGAGGCAGGGGCGGGTTCACCCCTCCACTTT. Residues: CASSLEAGAGSPLHF. The chain combines TRBV7-8 with TRBJ1-6, with a possible D match to TRBD1 (6 bases). V shed 1 base and J shed 9 bases, with 13 bases lying between them. The CDR3 has 15 amino acids. Per the germline V gene, CDR1 is SGHVS and CDR2 is FQNEAQ. Variable domain in full (rest from reference TRBV7-8 and TRBJ1-6): GAGVSQSPRYKVAKRGQDVALRCDPISGHVSLFWYQQALGQGPEFLTYFQNEAQLDKSGLPSDRFFAERPEGSVSTLKIQRTQQEDSAVYLCASSLEAGAGSPLHFGNGTRLTVT.

The table lists this clonotype with many counts. The chain joins TRBV7-2 to TRBJ2-1; TRBD2 agrees at 11 bases. The CDR3 extends over 15 amino acids. In germline, CDR1 is SGHTA, CDR2 FQGNSA. With V trimmed by 5 bases and J by 4 bases, 4 bases remained unmatched. The CDR3 protein is CASSPTSGSYNEQFF. The CDR3, as DNA: TGTGCCAGCAGCCCTACTAGCGGGAGTTACAATGAGCAGTTCTTC.

V and J are TRBV6-2 or TRBV6-3 and TRBJ1-2; unclear D gene. The CDR3 covers 13 residues. Germline V gene data show CDR1 as MNHEY and CDR2 as SVGEGT. V lost 7 bases and J lost 7, with 16 bases in between. CDR3 in amino acids: CASNNPPQVGYTF. The CDR3 DNA reads as TGTGCCAGCAATAACCCCCCGCAGGTTGGCTACACCTTC.

This clonotype occurred many times. The V call is TRBV7-2, the J call TRBJ2-2; the match to TRBD1 covers 7 bases. The V gene's germline CDR1 is SGHTA and CDR2 FQGNSA. This CDR3 contains 15 residues. V lost 5 bases and J lost 2; bases outside the gene matches: 5. The CDR3 sequence: CASSHGTVNTGELFF. The CDR3 nucleotides read TGTGCCAGCAGCCACGGGACAGTTAACACCGGGGAGCTGTTTTTT.

This clonotype appeared a few times. The V gene is TRBV29-1, the J gene TRBJ1-2; TRBD1 aligns across 7 bases. Looked up from germline, CDR1 is SQVTM and CDR2 is ANQGSEA. This CDR3 has 13 amino acids. The V segment lost 8 bases and the J segment 4 bases; nucleotides outside the gene matches: 10. CDR3 in amino acids: CSTMTGYSYGYTF. CDR3 in DNA: TGCAGCACAATGACAGGGTATAGCTATGGCTACACCTTC.

For this clonotype: Just one base apart from a much larger clone, this may be a read error. This chain joins TRBV29-1 and TRBJ2-7; 7 nucleotides line up with TRBD1. J was trimmed by 2 bases and V by 4 bases; bases with no gene match: 2. Germline-derived CDR1 and CDR2 are SQVTM and ANQGSEA. The CDR3 loop spans 12 amino acids. This CDR3 is CSVGGQTYEQYF. The CDR3, as DNA: TGCAGCGTTGGGGGACAGACCTACGAGCAGTACTTC.

This clonotype was recorded many times. The V gene is TRBV7-9, the J gene TRBJ2-2; TRBD2 agrees at 11 bases. Germline values: CDR1 SEHNR, CDR2 FQNEAQ (reference sequence). The CDR3 runs to 15 residues. V was clipped by 7 bases and J by 5 bases; unmatched bases: 6. CDR3 in amino acids: CASTHGTSGTGELFF. DNA of the CDR3: TGTGCCAGCACCCACGGGACTAGCGGTACCGGGGAGCTGTTTTTT.

This clonotype came up many times. V is TRBV27 and J is TRBJ2-4; 13 nucleotides agree with TRBD2. CDR1 MNHEY and CDR2 SMNVEV come from the germline V gene (reference sequence). V shed 5 bases and J 3 bases; nucleotides not matched to a gene: 19. This CDR3 comprises 21 residues. The CDR3 reads CASSTRSPGTSGIGVKNIQYF. The CDR3 DNA is TGTGCCAGCAGTACCCGAAGCCCCGGGACTAGCGGGATCGGGGTCAAAAACATTCAGTACTTC.

The V call is TRBV28, the J call TRBJ1-2, with D tentatively TRBD1 (5 bases). The CDR3 contains 15 residues. The V end lost 3 bases, the J end lost 6 bases, and 17 bases lay between the germline ends. Germline-derived CDR1 and CDR2 are MDHEN and SYDVKM. The CDR3 spells CASSLSYGRGDGYTF. In DNA, the CDR3 is TGTGCCAGCAGTTTGTCGTATGGGAGGGGCGATGGCTACACCTTC.

The table lists this clonotype with many counts. The chain is built from TRBV11-2 and TRBJ2-3, with a tentative D call TRBD1 (6 bases). Germline assignment: CDR1 SGHAT and CDR2 FQNNGV. This CDR3 contains 15 residues. V shed 1 base and J shed 3 bases, with 11 bases lying between them. The CDR3 sequence is CASSLGPGATDTQYF. In nucleotides, the CDR3 is TGTGCCAGCAGCTTAGGTCCAGGGGCAACAGATACGCAGTATTTT. Complete variable domain (other parts from reference TRBV11-2 and TRBJ2-3): EAGVAQSPRYKIIEKRQSVAFWCNPISGHATLYWYQQILGQGPKLLIQFQNNGVVDDSQLPKDRFSAERLKGVDSTLKIQPAKLEDSAVYLCASSLGPGATDTQYFGPGTRLTVL.

A remark on this clonotype: Just one base apart from a much larger clone, this may be a read error. The chain joins TRBV7-2 to TRBJ1-6, with 10 nucleotides matching TRBD1. Germline CDR1 is SGHTA and CDR2 is FQGNSA. The CDR3 is 15 amino acids. CDR3 nucleotide sequence: TGTGCCAGCAGCCCGGGACAGGGGTGGGTGTCACCCCTCAACTTT. Its protein product is CASSPGQGWVSPLNF.